The sequence of this T cell receptor (beta chain) was determined in a study of CD4 T cell repertoires in COVID-19. Produced via immunoSEQ multiplex PCR; TCRdb's table is partial and in-frame only. The table lists 60,000 to 90,000 clones, about four fifths of them singletons. This clone appeared once. Trimming cost V 5 bases and J 7 bases; bases outside gene matches: 9. Germline V lookup: CDR1 GTSNPN, CDR2 SVGIG (reference sequence). This CDR3 has 14 amino acids. The rearrangement joins TRBV30 to TRBJ1-5; 9 nucleotides match TRBD1. This material consisted of CD4+ T cells from peripheral blood, taken after recovery from COVID-19. The clonotype comes from a human donor who had COVID-19. The CDR3 DNA follows: TGTGCCTGGGGTCGGGGACAGGGAGGACAGCCCCAGCATTTT. Its translation: CAWGRGQGGQPQHF.